Following are 13 T cell receptor beta chains from one sample sequenced in a study of T-cell memory formation after mild COVID-19. MiXCR was run by TCRdb on the 5' RACE reads, yielding one entry per CDR3 protein. The data contain 4,500 or so distinct CDR3 sequences, roughly 16% of them singletons. Material: PBMCs or a T cell subset sorted from them (not recorded which). These receptors originate from an adult who had mild COVID-19 (a few samples of this study predate the infection). Cell type and time point are not known.

The chain is built from TRBV7-9 and TRBJ2-5; tentative D call: TRBD2 (5 bases). From germline, CDR1 is SEHNR and CDR2 FQNEAQ (reference sequence). V was shortened by 5 bases and J by 2 bases, with 12 bases between the two germline ends. This CDR3 has 14 residues. The CDR3 DNA reads TGTGCCAGCAGCCAAACAGAGGGACAAGAGACCCAGTACTTC. Its protein product is CASSQTEGQETQYF.

This clonotype is classed as medium-sized. The chain is built from TRBV4-2 and TRBJ2-7, with D tentatively TRBD2 (6 bases). Germline CDR1 is LGHNA and CDR2 is YNFKEQ. V was shortened by 1 base and J by 3 bases, with 10 bases between the two germline ends. The CDR3 totals 14 residues. CDR3 sequence (DNA): TGTGCCAGCAGCCAAGGCGGGGTTCGCTACGAGCAGTACTTC. Encoded protein: CASSQGGVRYEQYF.

This clonotype is classed as medium-sized (0.01 to 0.1%). The DNA of the CDR3 is TGTGCCAGCACAGCCGAAGGGGGGAACACTGAAGCTTTCTTT. Translation: CASTAEGGNTEAFF. The chain links TRBV2 to TRBJ1-1, with a weak D call TRBD1 (6 bases). The CDR3 sequence is 14 residues long. The germline gives CDR1 SNHLY, CDR2 FYNNEI. The V end lost 7 bases, the J end lost 1 base, and 13 bases lay between the germline ends.

By its share, this clonotype is medium-sized. The gene calls are TRBV4-1 and TRBJ2-1; no firm D call. The CDR3 runs to 16 residues. CDR1 is MGHRA, CDR2 YSYEKL, per germline. The V end lost 0 bases, the J end lost 5 bases, and 14 bases lay between the germline ends. The CDR3 coding sequence is TGCGCCAGCAGCCAAGAAGTGGGAAGGTCGGACAATGAGCAGTTCTTC. This sequence encodes CASSQEVGRSDNEQFF.

By proportion, this clonotype is medium-sized. The chain recombines TRBV6-6 with TRBJ2-5, with a weak D call TRBD2 (5 bases). This CDR3 comprises 13 residues. Germline CDR1 and CDR2: MNHNY and SVGAGI (reference sequence). Trimming removed 5 bases at V and 4 bases at J, with 11 bases between. This CDR3 reads CASSPNGVETQYF. The DNA for the CDR3 is TGTGCCAGCAGTCCCAACGGGGTAGAGACCCAGTACTTC.

Judged by abundance, this clonotype is medium-sized. The chain joins TRBV7-6 to TRBJ2-1, with D perhaps TRBD2 (5 bases). V gave up 2 bases and J gave up 12 bases, with 17 bases separating them. The germline V gene encodes CDR1 SGHVS and CDR2 FNYEAQ. The CDR3 sequence is 14 residues long. Here the CDR3 reads CASSLRAGGSAQFF. CDR3 coding DNA: TGTGCCAGCAGCTTACGTGCTGGAGGCAGCGCGCAGTTCTTC.

This clonotype was counted only a few times. The chain uses TRBV6-6 and TRBJ2-5; possible D gene TRBD2, 5 bases. The V gene lost 2 bases and the J gene lost 2 bases, with 12 bases spanning the gap. Germline CDR1 reads MNHNY; CDR2 reads SVGAGI (reference sequence). The CDR3 consists of 15 residues. CDR3: CASSYLRTVQETQYF. In nucleotides, the CDR3 is TGTGCCAGCAGTTACCTCCGGACTGTACAAGAGACCCAGTACTTC.

This clonotype is labeled medium-sized (0.01 to 0.1%). As DNA, the CDR3 is TGTGCCAGCAGCTGGGGACCCTCAGGCGAGCAGTACGTC. Protein sequence: CASSWGPSGEQYV. V and J are TRBV5-4 and TRBJ2-7; either TRBD1 or TRBD2 may supply D (5 bases each). This CDR3 has 13 residues. Germline V gene sequence: CDR1 SGHNT, CDR2 YYREEE (reference sequence). V was pared by 3 bases and J by 6 bases, with 13 bases between.

By share, this clonotype counts as medium-sized (0.01 to 0.1%). J is TRBJ2-2 and V is TRBV28, with D uncertain. The V and J ends lost 2 bases and 8 bases respectively, with 6 bases between them. Germline V gene sequence: CDR1 MDHEN, CDR2 SYDVKM. CDR3 length equals 12 residues. The CDR3 bases are TGTGCCAGCAGTTTAGCGGTGGGGGAGCTGTTTTTT. Its protein product is CASSLAVGELFF.

By its share, this clonotype is medium-sized. This chain uses TRBV7-9 with TRBJ2-1, with D perhaps TRBD1 or TRBD2 (6 bases each). The germline V gene has CDR1 SEHNR and CDR2 FQNEAQ (reference sequence). V lost 4 bases and J 9 bases, leaving 16 bases between the germline ends. The CDR3 has 14 amino acids. The chain's CDR3 is CASSSPLGGLEQFF. The DNA of the CDR3 is TGTGCCAGCAGCTCACCCCTGGGGGGCCTTGAGCAGTTCTTC.

This clonotype is medium-sized by share. The J gene is TRBJ1-1, the V gene TRBV4-3; tentative D call: TRBD1 (5 bases). Trimming shortened V by 4 bases and J by 0 bases, and 15 bases separated the two germline ends. This CDR3 has 16 amino acids. Per germline, CDR1 LGHNA and CDR2 YSLEER. As DNA, the CDR3 is TGCGCCAGCAGCCGCCAAGTCAGGGAGGTGAACACTGAAGCTTTCTTT. Its protein is CASSRQVREVNTEAFF.

This clonotype is classed as medium-sized. The chain recombines TRBV4-1 with TRBJ1-2, with D unclear. The CDR3 is made up of 15 amino acids. Germline CDR1 is MGHRA and CDR2 is YSYEKL. V was clipped by 0 bases and J by 4 bases, with 12 bases between them. CDR3 residues: CASSQDLGNTYGYTF. CDR3 DNA: TGCGCCAGCAGCCAAGATCTGGGGAATACCTATGGCTACACCTTC.

By sample share, this clonotype is medium-sized. The rearrangement joins TRBV12-3 or TRBV12-4 to TRBJ1-5; D unclear. With 3 bases removed from V and 4 bases from J, the gap between germline ends came to 13 bases. The CDR3 contains 15 residues. The CDR3 DNA reads TGTGCCAGCAGTTTCCAGGCCTTAATGAATCAGCCCCAGCATTTT. Its protein product is CASSFQALMNQPQHF.